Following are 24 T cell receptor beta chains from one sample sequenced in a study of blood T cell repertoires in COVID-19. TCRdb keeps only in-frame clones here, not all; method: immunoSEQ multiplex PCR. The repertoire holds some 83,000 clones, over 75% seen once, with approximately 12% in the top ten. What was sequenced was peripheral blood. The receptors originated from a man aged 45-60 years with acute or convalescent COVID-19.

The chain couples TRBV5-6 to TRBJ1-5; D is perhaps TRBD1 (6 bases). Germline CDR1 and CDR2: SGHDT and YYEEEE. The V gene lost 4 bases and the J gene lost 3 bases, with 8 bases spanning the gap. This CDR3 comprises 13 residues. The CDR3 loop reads CASSRTANQPQHF. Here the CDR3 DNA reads TGTGCCAGCAGCAGGACAGCCAATCAGCCCCAGCATTTT.

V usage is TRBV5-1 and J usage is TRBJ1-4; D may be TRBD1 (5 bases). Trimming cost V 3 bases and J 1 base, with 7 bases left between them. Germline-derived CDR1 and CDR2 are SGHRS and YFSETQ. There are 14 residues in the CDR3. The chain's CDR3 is CASSSTGTNEKLFF. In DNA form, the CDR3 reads TGCGCCAGCAGCTCCACAGGAACTAATGAAAAACTGTTTTTT.

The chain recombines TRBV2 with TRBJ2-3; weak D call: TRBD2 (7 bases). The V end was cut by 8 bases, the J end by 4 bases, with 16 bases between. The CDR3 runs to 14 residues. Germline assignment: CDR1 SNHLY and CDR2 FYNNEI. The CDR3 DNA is TGTGCCAGCTCAGAGGGGGGGATCGCAGATACGCAGTATTTT. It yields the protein CASSEGGIADTQYF.

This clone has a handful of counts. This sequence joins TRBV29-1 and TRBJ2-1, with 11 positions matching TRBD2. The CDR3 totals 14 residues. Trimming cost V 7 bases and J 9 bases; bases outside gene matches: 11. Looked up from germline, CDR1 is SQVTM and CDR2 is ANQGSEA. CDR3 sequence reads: CSAERASGRSEQFF. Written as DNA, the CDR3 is TGCAGCGCCGAAAGGGCTAGCGGGAGGAGTGAGCAGTTCTTC.

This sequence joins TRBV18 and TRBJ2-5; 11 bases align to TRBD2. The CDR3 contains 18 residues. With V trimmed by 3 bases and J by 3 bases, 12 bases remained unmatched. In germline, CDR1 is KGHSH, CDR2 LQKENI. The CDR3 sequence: CASSPYFTSGGGEETQYF. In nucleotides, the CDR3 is TGTGCCAGCTCACCCTACTTTACTAGCGGGGGAGGAGAAGAGACCCAGTACTTC.

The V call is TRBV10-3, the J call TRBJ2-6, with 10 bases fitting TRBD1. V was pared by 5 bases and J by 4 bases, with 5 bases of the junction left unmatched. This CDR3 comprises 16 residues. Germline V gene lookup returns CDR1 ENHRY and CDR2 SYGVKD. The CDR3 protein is CAISWGQGRGANVLTF. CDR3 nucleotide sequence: TGTGCCATCAGTTGGGGACAGGGGAGAGGGGCCAACGTCCTGACTTTC.

This CDR3 reads CATSRSRDYSNQPQHF. The CDR3 coding sequence is TGTGCCACCAGCAGATCCAGGGACTATAGCAATCAGCCCCAGCATTTT. The chain uses TRBV15 and TRBJ1-5; D might be TRBD1 (5 bases). The V end was cut by 2 bases, the J end by 0 bases, with 11 bases between. The germline V gene has CDR1 LNHNV and CDR2 YYDKDF (reference sequence). This CDR3 has 16 residues.

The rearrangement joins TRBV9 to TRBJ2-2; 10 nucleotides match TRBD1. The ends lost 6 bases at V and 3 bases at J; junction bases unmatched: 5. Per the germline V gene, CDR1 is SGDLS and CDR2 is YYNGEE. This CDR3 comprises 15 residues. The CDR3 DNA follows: TGTGCCAGCAACGACAGGGGGCGAGACACCGGGGAGCTGTTTTTT. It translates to CASNDRGRDTGELFF.

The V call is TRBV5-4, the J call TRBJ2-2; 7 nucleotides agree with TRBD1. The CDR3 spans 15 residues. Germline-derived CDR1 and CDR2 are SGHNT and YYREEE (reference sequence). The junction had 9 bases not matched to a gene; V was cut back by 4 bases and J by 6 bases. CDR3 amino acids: CASSHDRVGAGELFF. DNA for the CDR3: TGTGCCAGCAGCCATGACAGGGTAGGGGCCGGGGAGCTGTTTTTT.

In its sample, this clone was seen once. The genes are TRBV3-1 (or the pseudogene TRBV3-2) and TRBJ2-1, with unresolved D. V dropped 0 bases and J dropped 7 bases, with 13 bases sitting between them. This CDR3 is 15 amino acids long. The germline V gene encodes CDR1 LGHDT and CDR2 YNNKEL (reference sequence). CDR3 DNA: TGTGCCAGCAGCCAAGAGTTCCGAGTGCGGAATGAGCAGTTCTTC. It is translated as CASSQEFRVRNEQFF.

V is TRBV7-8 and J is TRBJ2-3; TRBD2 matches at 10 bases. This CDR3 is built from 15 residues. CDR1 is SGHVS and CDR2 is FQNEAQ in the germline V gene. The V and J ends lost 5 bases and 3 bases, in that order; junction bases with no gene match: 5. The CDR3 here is CASSRAGGRTDTQYF. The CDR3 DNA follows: TGTGCCAGCAGCCGAGCGGGGGGGAGAACAGATACGCAGTATTTT.

The CDR3: CASSPGQRYSYEQYF. CDR3 nucleotides: TGTGCCAGCAGTCCCGGACAGAGGTACTCCTACGAGCAGTACTTC. This chain connects TRBV28 to TRBJ2-7; D perhaps matches TRBD1 (6 bases). The CDR3 extends over 15 amino acids. Per germline, CDR1 MDHEN and CDR2 SYDVKM. V was trimmed by 5 bases and J by 0 bases, leaving 14 bases between them.

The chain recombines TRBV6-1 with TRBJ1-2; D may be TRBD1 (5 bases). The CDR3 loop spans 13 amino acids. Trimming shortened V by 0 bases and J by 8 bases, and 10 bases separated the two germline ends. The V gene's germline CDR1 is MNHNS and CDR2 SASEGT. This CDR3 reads CASSEAGDVGYTF. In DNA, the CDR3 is TGTGCCAGCAGTGAAGCAGGGGATGTGGGCTACACCTTC.

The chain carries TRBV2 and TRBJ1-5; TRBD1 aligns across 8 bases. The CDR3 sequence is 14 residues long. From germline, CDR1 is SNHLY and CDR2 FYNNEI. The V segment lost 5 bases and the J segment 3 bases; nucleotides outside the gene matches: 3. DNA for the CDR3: TGTGCCAGCAGTCTGGACAGGGTCAATCAGCCCCAGCATTTT. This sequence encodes CASSLDRVNQPQHF.

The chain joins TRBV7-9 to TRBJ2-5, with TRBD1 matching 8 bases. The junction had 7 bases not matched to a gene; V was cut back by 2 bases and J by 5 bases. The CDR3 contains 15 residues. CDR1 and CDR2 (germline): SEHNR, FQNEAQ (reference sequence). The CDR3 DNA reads TGTGCCAGCAGCTTACGGGACAGGCCGGGGGAGACCCAGTACTTC. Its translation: CASSLRDRPGETQYF.

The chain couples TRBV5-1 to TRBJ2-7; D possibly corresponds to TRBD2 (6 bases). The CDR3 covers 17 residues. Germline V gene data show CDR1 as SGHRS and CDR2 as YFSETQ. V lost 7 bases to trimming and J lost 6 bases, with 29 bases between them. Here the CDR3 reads CASSDWGENFRAGEQYF. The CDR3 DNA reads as TGCGCCAGCTCGGATTGGGGGGAGAATTTCCGCGCGGGCGAGCAGTACTTC.

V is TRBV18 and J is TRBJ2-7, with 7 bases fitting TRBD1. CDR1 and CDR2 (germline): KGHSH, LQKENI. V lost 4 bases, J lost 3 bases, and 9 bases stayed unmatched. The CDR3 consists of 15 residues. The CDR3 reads CASSRPETGIYEQYF. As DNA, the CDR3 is TGTGCCAGCTCACGTCCGGAGACAGGGATCTACGAGCAGTACTTC.

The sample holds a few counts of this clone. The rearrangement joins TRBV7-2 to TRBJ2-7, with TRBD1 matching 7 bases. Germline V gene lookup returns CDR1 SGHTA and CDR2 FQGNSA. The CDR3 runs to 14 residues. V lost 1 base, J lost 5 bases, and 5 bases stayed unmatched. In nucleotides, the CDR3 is TGTGCCAGCAGCTTAGTGACAGGGAGAGACGAGCAGTACTTC. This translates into CASSLVTGRDEQYF.

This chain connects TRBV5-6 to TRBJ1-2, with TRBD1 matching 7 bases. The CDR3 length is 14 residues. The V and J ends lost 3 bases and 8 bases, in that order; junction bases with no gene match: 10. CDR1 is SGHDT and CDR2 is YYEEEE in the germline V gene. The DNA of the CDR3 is TGTGCCAGCAGCTCGGAACAGGGGAGGTACGGCTACACCTTC. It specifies CASSSEQGRYGYTF.

The CDR3 DNA is TGTGCCAGCAGCAAACCGCAGCGGGGACCCACAGATACGCAGTATTTT. Translating gives CASSKPQRGPTDTQYF. The chain employs TRBV7-9 and TRBJ2-3, with 7 positions matching TRBD2. Germline values: CDR1 SEHNR, CDR2 FQNEAQ (reference sequence). The junction had 10 bases not matched to a gene; V was cut back by 5 bases and J by 2 bases. The CDR3 is made up of 16 amino acids.

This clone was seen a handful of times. This chain's CDR3 is CASSPTGGGTEAFF. The CDR3 DNA is TGTGCCAGCAGCCCGACAGGGGGCGGAACTGAAGCTTTCTTT. The gene calls are TRBV11-1 and TRBJ1-1; TRBD1 aligns across 10 bases. CDR1 and CDR2 (germline): SGHAT, FQDESV (reference sequence). The CDR3 contains 14 residues. Germline trimming cut 5 bases from V and 5 bases from J; bases unmatched to any gene: 5. The full variable domain, completed using reference TRBV11-1 and TRBJ1-1, is EAEVAQSPRYKITEKSQAVAFWCDPISGHATLYWYRQILGQGPELLVQFQDESVVDDSQLPKDRFSAERLKGVDSTLKIQPAELGDSAMYLCASSPTGGGTEAFFGQGTRLTVV.

CDR3 region: CASSSAGSGVQFF. The CDR3 DNA reads as TGTGCCAGCAGCTCAGCAGGCTCAGGGGTTCAGTTCTTC. The chain uses TRBV7-2 and TRBJ2-1, with a tentative D call TRBD1 (6 bases). CDR1 is SGHTA, CDR2 FQGNSA, per germline. The V and J ends lost 4 bases and 13 bases respectively, with 17 bases between them. There are 13 residues in the CDR3.

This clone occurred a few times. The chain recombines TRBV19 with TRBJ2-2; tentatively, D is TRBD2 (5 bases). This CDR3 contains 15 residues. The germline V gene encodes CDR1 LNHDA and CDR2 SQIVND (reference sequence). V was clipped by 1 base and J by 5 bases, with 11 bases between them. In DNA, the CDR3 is TGTGCCAGTAGTATAGGGGGAGTGGGTACCGGGGAGCTGTTTTTT. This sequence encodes CASSIGGVGTGELFF.

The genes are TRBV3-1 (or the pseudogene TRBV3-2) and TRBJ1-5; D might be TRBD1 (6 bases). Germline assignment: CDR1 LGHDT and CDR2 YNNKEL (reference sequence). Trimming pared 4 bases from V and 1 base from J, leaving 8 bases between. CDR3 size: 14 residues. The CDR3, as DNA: TGTGCCAGCAGCCCCCAGGGGAGCAATCAGCCCCAGCATTTT. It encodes CASSPQGSNQPQHF.